This T cell receptor beta chain was observed in a study of beta chain features in type 1 diabetes. Study-wide points: Shortening of TCRB CDR3s, moderate but significant, appeared in all four CD4+ subsets of Type 1 diabetes patients.

Per the germline V gene, CDR1 is GTSNPN and CDR2 is SVGIG (reference sequence). CDR3 length: 14 residues. Trimming shortened V by 4 bases and J by 2 bases, and 14 bases separated the two germline ends. As for this clone: The antigen is not known.

Since all of the isolated RNA was reverse transcribed, expressed TCRB transcripts were what got sequenced. TCRdb's table, derived via immunoSEQ multiplex PCR, lists solely in-frame clones and lacks some. The sample carries under 850,000 clones, over 10% recorded once. The gene calls are TRBV30 and TRBJ1-1; tentative D call: TRBD1 (5 bases). This sequence was found in a man aged 18 to 35 with type 1 diabetes. Sequenced: naive CD4+ T cells from blood. The CDR3 DNA reads as TGTGCCTGGACCCCGGGGGTACCCAACACTGAAGCTTTCTTT. Residues: CAWTPGVPNTEAFF.